This T cell receptor beta chain was found in a study of T cell responses to AZD1222 COVID-19 vaccine (dated by TCRdb to the early 2020s). About the investigation overall: AZD1222 recipients with second doses at about 4 weeks or about 12 weeks were pooled, because spike-specific TCR depth and breadth did not differ between schedules. A total of 233 trial participants underwent TCR sequencing, of whom more than 200 had received two doses of AZD1222 and some 25 had received two doses of the MenACWY control vaccine. Trial participants were enrolled into age subgroups of 18-55, 56-69 and 70-plus years, which contained 148, 28 and 57 TCR-sequenced participants, respectively.

The CDR3 regions of human TCRbeta chains were subjected to immunosequencing. For the original study's pipeline: Repertoire TCRs were checked for matches against a reference library of SARS-CoV-2-specific TCRs that had been generated using the MIRA antigen-specificity platform. Breadth meant the fraction of unique TCRs that were SARS-CoV-2-associated, whereas depth meant the fraction of total T cells that were SARS-CoV-2-associated. Using the MIRA data, every spike-specific TCR was mapped to the spike region that the TCR reacted to and assigned to either a CD4 or a CD8 class. Log10-transformed breadth and depth values were compared by one-way ANOVA with Sidak's multiple comparisons tests. TCRdb obtained this table from immuneACCESS and retained in-frame rearrangements with V and J assigned. These tables miss some clones; where compared with another copy, unresolved V genes account for less than half of the shortfall, and the remainder is unexplained. The V and J calls and clone size are taken from that table; D and trimming were inferred from the DNA. The sample table records 87,000 or so clones; approximately 88% of these occur just once. Together, the top ten hold 3.5% to 4.5% of the sample.

The time point label here, explained by the study, means: baseline before first vaccination. The vaccinee samples were drawn from two UK trials, COV001 and COV002, one of which was a single-blind randomized controlled phase 2/3 trial testing AZD1222 (ChAdOx1 nCoV-19) in healthy adults. Trial participant PBMC samples were collected at day 0 and day 28 after the second dose for TCRbeta chain sequencing. General study outcomes and caveats: In the small 56-69-year group, the increase in depth fell short of significance, most likely because of low power. Only a handful of AZD1222 recipients were SARS-CoV-2 seropositive at baseline, limiting conclusions about previously exposed vaccinees. Because no day 14 peak-response samples were available, repertoires were characterized only after the peak T cell response. After two AZD1222 doses, spike-specific TCR breadth and depth were significantly higher than at day 0 and than in MenACWY recipients. Participants were mostly white British and included more females than males, and it was suggested by the authors that clonal diversity may have been underestimated. Reportedly, close to half of the unique spike-specific TCRs recognized epitopes lying outside the regions that are mutated in the B.1.351 and B.1.1.7 variants. CD4 TCRs associated with the vaccine covered the entire spike protein, and the dominant responses were in regions 160-218 and 743-854.

CDR1 and CDR2, looked up from the germline V gene (reference sequence), are MNHEY and SMNVEV. Measured from the cysteine to the phenylalanine, the CDR3 is 16 residues long. The retained sequence is limited to the CDR3, 48 bases, with the frame set at the first base. Cut back by 2 bases and 6 bases, the V and J ends lie 16 bases apart. For this clone: What antigen it recognizes has not been identified. Qualities for individual bases were not recorded, and no much larger clone is one base off.

The sequence joins TRBV27 to TRBJ1-4; TRBD1 is a possible D gene, resting on 6 matching bases. The receptor comes from an adult in good health. The input for sequencing was peripheral blood, taken on day 0 of AZD1222 vaccination. The CDR3: CASSLLLGRGHEKLFF. The nucleotides are TGTGCCAGCAGTTTACTTCTCGGCAGGGGACATGAAAAACTGTTTTTT.